This entry lists 9 T cell receptor beta chains sequenced from one sample in a study of blood T cells in healthy people across ages. The authors ran a second PCR of about 6 to 11 cycles using a sample-barcoded 5' primer and a J-beta primer mix. TCRdb fed the 5' RACE reads into MiXCR, producing one record per CDR3 protein. Of about 1.8 million distinct CDR3 sequences in the sample, 40% to 55% were seen once. The sequencing sample was made of blood. These receptors came from a woman in her 40s in good health.

CDR3 nucleotide sequence: TGTGCCAGCAGTTACGGTACTAGTCCCCACTATGGCTACACCTTC. This sequence encodes CASSYGTSPHYGYTF. The gene calls are TRBV6-5 and TRBJ1-2; D unresolved. V was clipped by 2 bases and J by 3 bases, with 13 bases between them. The germline gives CDR1 MNHEY, CDR2 SVGAGI. This CDR3 is built from 15 residues.

This clonotype appeared a few times. This chain uses TRBV5-8 with TRBJ2-7; TRBD1 matches 7 bases. The CDR3 totals 13 residues. The V gene end was trimmed by 6 bases and the J gene end by 3 bases; junction bases not matched to a gene: 6. Per the germline V gene, CDR1 is SGHTS and CDR2 is YDEGEE. For the CDR3, the DNA is TGTGCCAGCAAAGGGGGCGTAGGCTACGAGCAGTACTTC. This gives the protein CASKGGVGYEQYF.

The genes are TRBV29-1 and TRBJ2-1, with D possibly being TRBD2 (6 bases). Trimming cost V 7 bases and J 5 bases, with 9 bases left between them. The germline gives CDR1 SQVTM, CDR2 ANQGSEA. The CDR3 has 11 amino acids. The CDR3 region is CSGGADNEQFF. In DNA, the CDR3 is TGCAGCGGCGGGGCAGACAATGAGCAGTTCTTC.

This clonotype was detected a few times. The chain joins TRBV4-1 to TRBJ2-3; 7 bases fit TRBD2. Trimming removed 2 bases from V and 0 bases from J; junction bases left unmatched: 5. CDR1 is MGHRA, CDR2 YSYEKL, per germline. This CDR3 is built from 16 residues. CDR3 protein: CASSQLPGGSTDTQYF. CDR3 nucleotides: TGCGCCAGCAGCCAATTGCCGGGGGGTAGCACAGATACGCAGTATTTT.

About this clonotype: The junction does not match germline at one end; this may be a read error. The gene calls are TRBV28 and TRBJ2-1, with D possibly being TRBD2 (6 bases). This CDR3 region has 13 residues. The germline gives CDR1 MDHEN, CDR2 SYDVKM. CDR3 region: CASSRDSLNVQFF. CDR3 in DNA: TGTGCCAGCAGTCGGGACTCTCTAAATGTGCAGTTCTTC.

CDR3 coding DNA: TGCAGTGCTAGAGATGCCCTAGCGGCACCCCAAGAGACCCAGTTCTTC. Its translation is CSARDALAAPQETQFF. This chain links TRBV20-1 with TRBJ2-1, with TRBD2 matching over 7 bases. The J segment lost 13 bases and the V segment lost 0 bases, leaving 18 bases of the junction unmatched. Per germline, CDR1 DFQATT and CDR2 SNEGSKA (reference sequence). The CDR3 is 16 amino acids.

The chain uses TRBV29-1 and TRBJ2-1; 12 bases fit TRBD1. The CDR3 has 14 residues. J gave up 4 bases and V 7 bases, and 5 bases lay outside the gene matches. CDR1 SQVTM and CDR2 ANQGSEA come from the germline V gene. CDR3 DNA: TGCAGCGGTATGGGACAGGGGGCTTACAATGAGCAGTTCTTC. Protein: CSGMGQGAYNEQFF.

This clonotype was seen a few times. The J gene is TRBJ2-5, the V gene TRBV12-3 or TRBV12-4; D not certain. The germline V and J ends were trimmed by 6 bases and 3 bases, with 17 bases remaining between them. The CDR3 covers 15 residues. The CDR3 DNA sequence: TGTGCCAGCAGCCTCTATCGCAGGCGAGAAGAGACCCAGTACTTC. Translated: CASSLYRRREETQYF.

This chain links TRBV7-9 with TRBJ2-5; D is unclear. There are 13 residues in the CDR3. In germline, CDR1 is SEHNR, CDR2 FQNEAQ (reference sequence). V dropped 6 bases and J dropped 3 bases, with 11 bases sitting between them. In DNA, the CDR3 is TGTGCCAGCAGGGGTGAAAGGGAAGAGACCCAGTACTTC. It yields the protein CASRGEREETQYF.